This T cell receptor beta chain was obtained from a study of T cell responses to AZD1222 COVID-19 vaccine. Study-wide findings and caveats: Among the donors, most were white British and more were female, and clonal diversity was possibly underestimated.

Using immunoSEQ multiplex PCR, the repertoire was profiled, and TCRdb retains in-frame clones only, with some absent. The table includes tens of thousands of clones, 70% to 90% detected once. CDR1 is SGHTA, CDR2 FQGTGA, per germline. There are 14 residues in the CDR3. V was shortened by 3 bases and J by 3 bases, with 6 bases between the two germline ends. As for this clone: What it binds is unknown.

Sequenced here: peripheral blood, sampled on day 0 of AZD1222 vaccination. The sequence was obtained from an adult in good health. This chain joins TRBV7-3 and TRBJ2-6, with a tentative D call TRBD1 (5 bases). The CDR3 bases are TGTGCCAGCAGCTTCAGGGATGGGGCCAACGTCCTGACTTTC. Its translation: CASSFRDGANVLTF.